The 7 T cell receptor beta chains below all came from one sample that was sequenced in a study of shared clonotypes between healthy human individuals. Here immunoSEQ multiplex PCR was the method, and the copy in TCRdb shows in-frame clones only, minus some. The table records roughly 1,500,000 clones, 95% to 99% of them present only once. The sequencing sample was made of naive CD4+ T cells sorted from blood. Subset indicated: CD45RA+ positively selected. The receptor set was obtained from a man aged 25 to 45 in good health.

Note on this clone: The sample holds other DNA sequences that translate to the same CDR3. The V and J genes are TRBV9 and TRBJ2-7, with D unclear. Trimming took 0 bases from V and 6 from J, leaving 10 bases between them. The CDR3 runs 13 residues. Germline V gives CDR1 SGDLS, CDR2 YYNGEE. The CDR3 sequence is CASSVAGVGEQYF. Here the CDR3 DNA reads TGTGCCAGCAGCGTAGCCGGCGTAGGCGAGCAGTACTTC.

The chain employs TRBV5-6 and TRBJ2-7; D gene uncertain. V lost 4 bases, J lost 2 bases, and 13 bases lay in between. The V gene's germline CDR1 is SGHDT and CDR2 YYEEEE. The CDR3 loop spans 14 amino acids. CDR3 protein: CASSPYLGTYEQYF. CDR3 in DNA: TGTGCCAGCAGCCCTTATCTTGGAACCTACGAGCAGTACTTC.

This chain uses TRBV13 with TRBJ2-7; no clear D. This CDR3 has 14 residues. The germline gives CDR1 PRHDT, CDR2 FYEKMQ (reference sequence). The V gene lost 7 bases and the J gene lost 2 bases, with 15 bases spanning the gap. The CDR3 loop is CASTSDTKPYEQYF. Written as DNA, the CDR3 is TGTGCCAGCACCAGTGACACGAAGCCCTACGAGCAGTACTTC.

Remarks on this clone: Other nucleotide sequences from this sample produce the same CDR3. This rearrangement joins TRBV20-1 to TRBJ2-3, with D hard to call. Germline V gene data show CDR1 as DFQATT and CDR2 as SNEGSKA (reference sequence). Trimming pared 6 bases from V and 0 bases from J, leaving 4 bases between. This CDR3 has 11 residues. CDR3 in DNA: TGCAGTGCCCAGAGCACAGATACGCAGTATTTT. Its translation: CSAQSTDTQYF.

The gene calls are TRBV7-9 and TRBJ2-1; TRBD1 aligns across 7 bases. The V and J ends lost 6 bases and 8 bases, in that order; junction bases with no gene match: 10. From germline, CDR1 is SEHNR and CDR2 FQNEAQ (reference sequence). This CDR3 has 14 residues. The chain's CDR3 is CASSLPQGVYEQFF. Here the CDR3 DNA reads TGTGCCAGCAGTCTACCTCAGGGGGTCTATGAGCAGTTCTTC.

The rearrangement links TRBV7-2 to TRBJ1-1; D gene ambiguous. Trimming removed 5 bases from V and 0 bases from J, with 7 bases in between. The CDR3 spans 13 residues. CDR1 and CDR2 from the germline V gene are SGHTA and FQGNSA. CDR3 residues: CASSLIMNTEAFF. In DNA, the CDR3 is TGTGCCAGCAGCCTAATAATGAACACTGAAGCTTTCTTT.

The chain employs TRBV5-1 and TRBJ2-1, with no clear D. This CDR3 has 13 residues. Trimming removed 4 bases from V and 4 bases from J, with 9 bases in between. The germline V gene encodes CDR1 SGHRS and CDR2 YFSETQ. The CDR3 coding sequence is TGCGCCAGCAGCACCGTAGAATACAATGAGCAGTTCTTC. It is translated as CASSTVEYNEQFF.